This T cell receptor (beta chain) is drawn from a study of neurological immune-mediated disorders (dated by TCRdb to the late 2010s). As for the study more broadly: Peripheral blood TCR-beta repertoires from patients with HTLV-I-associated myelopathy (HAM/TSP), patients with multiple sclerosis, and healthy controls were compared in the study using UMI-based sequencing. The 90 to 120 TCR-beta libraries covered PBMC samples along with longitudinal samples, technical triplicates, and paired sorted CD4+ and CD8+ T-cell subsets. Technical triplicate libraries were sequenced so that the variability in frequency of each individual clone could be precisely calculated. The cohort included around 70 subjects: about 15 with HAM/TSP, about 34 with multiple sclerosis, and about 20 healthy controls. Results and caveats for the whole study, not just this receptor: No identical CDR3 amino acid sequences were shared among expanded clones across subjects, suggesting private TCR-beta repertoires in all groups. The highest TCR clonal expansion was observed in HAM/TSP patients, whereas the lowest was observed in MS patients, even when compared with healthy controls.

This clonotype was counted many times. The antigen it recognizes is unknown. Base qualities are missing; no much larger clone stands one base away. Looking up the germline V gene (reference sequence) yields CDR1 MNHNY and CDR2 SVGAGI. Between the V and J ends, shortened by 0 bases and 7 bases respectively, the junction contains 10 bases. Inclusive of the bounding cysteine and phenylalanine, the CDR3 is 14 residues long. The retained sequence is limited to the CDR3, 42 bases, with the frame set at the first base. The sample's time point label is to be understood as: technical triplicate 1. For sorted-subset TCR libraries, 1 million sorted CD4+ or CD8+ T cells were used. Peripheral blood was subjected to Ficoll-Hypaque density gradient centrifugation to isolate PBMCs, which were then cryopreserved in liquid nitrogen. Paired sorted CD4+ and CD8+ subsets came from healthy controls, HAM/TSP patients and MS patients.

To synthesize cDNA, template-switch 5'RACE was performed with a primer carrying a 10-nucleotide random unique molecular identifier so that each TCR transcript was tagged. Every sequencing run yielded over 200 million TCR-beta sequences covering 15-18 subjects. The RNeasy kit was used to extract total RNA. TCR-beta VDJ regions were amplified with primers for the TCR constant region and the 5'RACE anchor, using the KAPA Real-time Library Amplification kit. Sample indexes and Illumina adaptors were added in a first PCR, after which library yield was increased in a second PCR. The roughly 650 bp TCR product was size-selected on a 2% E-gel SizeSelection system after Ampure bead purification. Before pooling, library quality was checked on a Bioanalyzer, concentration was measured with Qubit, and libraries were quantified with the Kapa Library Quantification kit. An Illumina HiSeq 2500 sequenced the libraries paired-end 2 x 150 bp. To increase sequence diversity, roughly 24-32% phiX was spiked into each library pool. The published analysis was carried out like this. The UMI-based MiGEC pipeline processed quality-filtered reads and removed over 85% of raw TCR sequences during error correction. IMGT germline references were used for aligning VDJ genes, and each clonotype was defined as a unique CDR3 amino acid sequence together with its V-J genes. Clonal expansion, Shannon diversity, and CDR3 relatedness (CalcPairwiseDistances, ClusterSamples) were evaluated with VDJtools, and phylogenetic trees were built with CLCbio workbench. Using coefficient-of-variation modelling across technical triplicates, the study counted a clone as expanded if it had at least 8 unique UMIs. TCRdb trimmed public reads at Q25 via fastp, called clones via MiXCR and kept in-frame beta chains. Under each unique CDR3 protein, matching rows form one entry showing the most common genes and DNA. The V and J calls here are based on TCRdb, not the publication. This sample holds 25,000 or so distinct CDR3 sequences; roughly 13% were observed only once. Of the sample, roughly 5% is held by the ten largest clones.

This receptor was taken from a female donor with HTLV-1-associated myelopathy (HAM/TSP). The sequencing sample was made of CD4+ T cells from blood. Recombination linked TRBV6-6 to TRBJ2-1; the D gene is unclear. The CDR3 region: CASSYSSYPNEQFF. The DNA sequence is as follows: TGTGCCAGCAGTTACTCTAGCTACCCTAATGAGCAGTTCTTC.